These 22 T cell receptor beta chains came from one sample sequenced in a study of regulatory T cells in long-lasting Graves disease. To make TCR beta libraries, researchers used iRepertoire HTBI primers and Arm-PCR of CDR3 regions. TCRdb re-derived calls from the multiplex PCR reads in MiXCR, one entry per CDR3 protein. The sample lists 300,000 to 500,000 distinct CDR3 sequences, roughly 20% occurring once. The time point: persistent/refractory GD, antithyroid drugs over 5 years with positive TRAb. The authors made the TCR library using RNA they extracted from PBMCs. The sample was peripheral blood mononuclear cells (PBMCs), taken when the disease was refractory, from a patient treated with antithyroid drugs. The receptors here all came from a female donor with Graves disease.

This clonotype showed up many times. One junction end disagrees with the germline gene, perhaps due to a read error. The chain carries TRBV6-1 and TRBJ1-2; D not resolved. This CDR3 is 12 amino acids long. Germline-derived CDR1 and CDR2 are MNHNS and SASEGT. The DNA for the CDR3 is TGTGCCATCAGTCGAGAATTCTATGGCTACACCTTC. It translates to CAISREFYGYTF.

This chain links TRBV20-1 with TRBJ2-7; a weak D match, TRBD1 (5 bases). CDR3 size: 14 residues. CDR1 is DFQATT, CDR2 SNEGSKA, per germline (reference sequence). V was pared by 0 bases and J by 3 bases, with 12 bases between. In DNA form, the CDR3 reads TGCAGTGCTAGAGATCGACGCAGGGACTACGAGCAGTACTTC. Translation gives CSARDRRRDYEQYF.

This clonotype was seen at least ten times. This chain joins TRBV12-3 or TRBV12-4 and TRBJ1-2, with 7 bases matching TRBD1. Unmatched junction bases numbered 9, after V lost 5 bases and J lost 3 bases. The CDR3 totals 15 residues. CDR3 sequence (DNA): TGTGCCAGCAGTCCCTACCTGACAGGGTACTATGGCTACACCTTC. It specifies CASSPYLTGYYGYTF.

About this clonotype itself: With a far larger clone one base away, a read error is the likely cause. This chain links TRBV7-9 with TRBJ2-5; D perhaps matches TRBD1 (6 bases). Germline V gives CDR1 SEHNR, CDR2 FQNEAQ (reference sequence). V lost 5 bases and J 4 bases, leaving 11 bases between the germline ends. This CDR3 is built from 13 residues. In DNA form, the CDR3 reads TGTGCCAGCAGCGCGGACAGCCTAGAGACCCAGTACTTC. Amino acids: CASSADSLETQYF.

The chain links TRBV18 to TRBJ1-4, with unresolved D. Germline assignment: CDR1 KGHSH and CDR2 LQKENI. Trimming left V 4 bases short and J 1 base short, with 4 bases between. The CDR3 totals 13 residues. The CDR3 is CASSRKTNEKLFF. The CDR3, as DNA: TGTGCCAGCTCACGGAAAACTAATGAAAAACTGTTTTTT.

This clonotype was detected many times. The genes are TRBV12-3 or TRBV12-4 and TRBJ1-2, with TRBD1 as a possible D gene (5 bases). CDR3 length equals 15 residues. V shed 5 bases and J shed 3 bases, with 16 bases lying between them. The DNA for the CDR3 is TGTGCCAGCAGTCCGGGGACGAGGGGTTACTATGGCTACACCTTC. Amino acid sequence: CASSPGTRGYYGYTF.

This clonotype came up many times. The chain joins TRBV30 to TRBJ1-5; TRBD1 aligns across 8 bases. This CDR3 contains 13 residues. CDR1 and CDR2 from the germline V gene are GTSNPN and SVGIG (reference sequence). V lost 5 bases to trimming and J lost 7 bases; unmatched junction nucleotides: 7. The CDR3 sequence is CAWGDRREQPQHF. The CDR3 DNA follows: TGTGCCTGGGGGGACAGGCGGGAGCAGCCCCAGCATTTT.

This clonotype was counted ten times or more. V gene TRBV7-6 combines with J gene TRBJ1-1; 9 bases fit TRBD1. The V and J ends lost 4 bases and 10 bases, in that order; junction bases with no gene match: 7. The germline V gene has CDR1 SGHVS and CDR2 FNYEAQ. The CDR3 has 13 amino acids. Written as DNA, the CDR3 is TGTGCCAGCAGCTCAACAACAGGGGGCGCAGCTTTCTTT. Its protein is CASSSTTGGAAFF. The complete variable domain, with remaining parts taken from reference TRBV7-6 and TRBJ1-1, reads GAGVSQSPRYKVTKRGQDVALRCDPISGHVSLYWYRQALGQGPEFLTYFNYEAQQDKSGLPNDRFSAERPEGSISTLTIQRTEQRDSAMYRCASSSTTGGAAFFGQGTRLTVV.

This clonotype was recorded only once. The CDR3 spells CASRYGTVSNEKLFF. The CDR3 nucleotides are TGTGCCAGCAGATACGGGACAGTCTCTAATGAAAAACTGTTTTTT. The rearrangement links TRBV27 to TRBJ1-4; TRBD1 agrees at 7 bases. V shed 6 bases and J 3 bases; nucleotides not matched to a gene: 7. This CDR3 region has 15 residues. The germline V gene has CDR1 MNHEY and CDR2 SMNVEV (reference sequence).

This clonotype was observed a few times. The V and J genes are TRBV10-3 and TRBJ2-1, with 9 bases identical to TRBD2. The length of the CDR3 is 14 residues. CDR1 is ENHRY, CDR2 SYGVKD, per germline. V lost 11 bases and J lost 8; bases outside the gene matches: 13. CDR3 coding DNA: TGTGCCGCTACAGATAGCGGGAGTAAGGATGAGCAGTTCTTC. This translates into CAATDSGSKDEQFF.

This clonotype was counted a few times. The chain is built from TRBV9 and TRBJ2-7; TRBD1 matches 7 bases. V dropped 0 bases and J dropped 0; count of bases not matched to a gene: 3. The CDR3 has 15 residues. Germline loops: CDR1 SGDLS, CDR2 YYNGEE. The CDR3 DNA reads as TGTGCCAGCAGCGTAGACGGGACAGACTCCTACGAGCAGTACTTC. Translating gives CASSVDGTDSYEQYF.

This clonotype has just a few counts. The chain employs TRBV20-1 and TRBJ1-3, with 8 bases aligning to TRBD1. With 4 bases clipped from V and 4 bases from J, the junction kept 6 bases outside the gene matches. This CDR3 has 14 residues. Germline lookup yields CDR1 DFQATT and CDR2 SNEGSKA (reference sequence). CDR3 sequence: CSATQGASGNTIYF. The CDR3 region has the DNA TGCAGTGCTACGCAGGGGGCATCAGGAAACACCATATATTTT.

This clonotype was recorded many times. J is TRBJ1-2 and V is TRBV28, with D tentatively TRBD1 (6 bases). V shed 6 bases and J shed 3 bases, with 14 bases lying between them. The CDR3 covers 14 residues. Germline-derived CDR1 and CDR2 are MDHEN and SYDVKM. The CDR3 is CASRGRDTYYGYTF. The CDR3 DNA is TGTGCCAGCAGGGGGCGGGACACATACTATGGCTACACCTTC.

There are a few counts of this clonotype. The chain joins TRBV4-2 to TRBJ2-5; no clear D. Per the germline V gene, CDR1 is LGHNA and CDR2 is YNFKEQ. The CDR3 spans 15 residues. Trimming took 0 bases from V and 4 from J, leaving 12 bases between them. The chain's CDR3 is CASSQDPLAGETQYF. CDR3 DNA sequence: TGTGCCAGCAGCCAAGATCCCCTTGCTGGAGAGACCCAGTACTTC.

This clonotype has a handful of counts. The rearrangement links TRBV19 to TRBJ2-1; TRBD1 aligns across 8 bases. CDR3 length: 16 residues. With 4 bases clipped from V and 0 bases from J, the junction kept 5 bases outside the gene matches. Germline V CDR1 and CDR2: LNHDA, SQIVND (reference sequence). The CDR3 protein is CASSRDRGSSYNEQFF. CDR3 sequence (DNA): TGTGCCAGTAGTAGAGACAGGGGAAGCTCCTACAATGAGCAGTTCTTC.

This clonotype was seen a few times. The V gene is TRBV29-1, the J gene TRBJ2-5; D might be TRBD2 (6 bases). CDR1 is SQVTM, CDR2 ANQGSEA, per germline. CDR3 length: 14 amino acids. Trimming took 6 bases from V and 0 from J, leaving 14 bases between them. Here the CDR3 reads CSVTRDLHQETQYF. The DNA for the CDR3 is TGCAGCGTGACCCGGGACTTGCACCAAGAGACCCAGTACTTC.

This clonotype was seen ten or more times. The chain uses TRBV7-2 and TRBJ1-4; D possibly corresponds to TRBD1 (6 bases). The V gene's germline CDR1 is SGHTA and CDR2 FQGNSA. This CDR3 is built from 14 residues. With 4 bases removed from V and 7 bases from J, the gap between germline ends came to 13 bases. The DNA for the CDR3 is TGTGCCAGCAGCTCCTACAGGGCGGGTGAAAAACTGTTTTTT. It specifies CASSSYRAGEKLFF. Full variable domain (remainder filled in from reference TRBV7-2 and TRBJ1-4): GAGVSQSPSNKVTEKGKDVELRCDPISGHTALYWYRQSLGQGLEFLIYFQGNSAPDKSGLPSDRFSAERTGGSVSTLTIQRTQQEDSAVYLCASSSYRAGEKLFFGSGTQLSVL.

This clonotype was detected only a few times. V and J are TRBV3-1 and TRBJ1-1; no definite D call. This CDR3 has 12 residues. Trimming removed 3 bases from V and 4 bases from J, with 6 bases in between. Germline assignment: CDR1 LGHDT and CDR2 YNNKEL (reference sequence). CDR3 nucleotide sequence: TGTGCCAGCAGCCAGAGAACCACTGAAGCTTTCTTT. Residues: CASSQRTTEAFF.

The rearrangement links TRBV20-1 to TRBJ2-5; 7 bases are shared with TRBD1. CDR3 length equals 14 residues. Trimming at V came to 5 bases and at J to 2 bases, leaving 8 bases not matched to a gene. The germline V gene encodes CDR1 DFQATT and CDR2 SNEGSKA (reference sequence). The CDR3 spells CSASPPGQQETQYF. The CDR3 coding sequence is TGCAGTGCTTCGCCGCCGGGACAGCAAGAGACCCAGTACTTC.

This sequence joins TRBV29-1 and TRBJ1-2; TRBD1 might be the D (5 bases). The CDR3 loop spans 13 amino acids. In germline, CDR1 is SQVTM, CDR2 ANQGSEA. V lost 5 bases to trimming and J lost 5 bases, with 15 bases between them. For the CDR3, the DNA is TGCAGCGTTACCGGGACGGCCCCGTATGGCTACACCTTC. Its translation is CSVTGTAPYGYTF.

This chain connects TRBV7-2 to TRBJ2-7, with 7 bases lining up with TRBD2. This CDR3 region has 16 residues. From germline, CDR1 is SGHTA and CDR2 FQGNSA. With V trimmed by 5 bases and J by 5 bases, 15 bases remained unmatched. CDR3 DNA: TGTGCCAGCAGCCCGACAGCGACCAGGACTAGAAACGAGCAGTACTTC. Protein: CASSPTATRTRNEQYF.

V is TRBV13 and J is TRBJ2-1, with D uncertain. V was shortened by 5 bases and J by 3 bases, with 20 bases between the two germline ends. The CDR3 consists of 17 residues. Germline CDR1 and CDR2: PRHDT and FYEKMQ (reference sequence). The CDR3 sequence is CASSPPRMWVLYNEQFF. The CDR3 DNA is TGTGCCAGCAGCCCCCCCCGAATGTGGGTTCTCTACAATGAGCAGTTCTTC.